This T cell receptor beta chain originates from a study of T cell responses to AZD1222 COVID-19 vaccine. Study summary: Whether given at about 4 or about 12 weeks, second doses were pooled. Study results and limitations: In a largely white British group with more females than males, clonal diversity was possibly underestimated.

Produced via immunoSEQ multiplex PCR; TCRdb's table is partial and in-frame only. The table shows some 120,000 clones, with around 88% occurring only once. This CDR3 has 15 residues. The ends were cut back, 0 bases at V and 9 bases at J, with 12 bases in the middle. Germline V CDR1 and CDR2: LNHNV, YYDKDF (reference sequence). About this clone: Its antigen is not identified.

The chain has TRBV15 and TRBJ1-6, with a possible D match to TRBD1 (5 bases). Sample: peripheral blood, taken on day 0 of AZD1222 vaccination. The clonotype originates from an adult in good health. This CDR3 reads CATSRDLAGSSPLHF. CDR3 sequence (DNA): TGTGCCACCAGCAGAGATCTGGCAGGGAGTTCACCCCTCCACTTT.